This paragraph covers one TCR beta chain sequence. Antigen specificity is unknown. V was pared by 3 bases and J by 0 bases, with 2 bases of the junction left unmatched. This CDR3 contains 14 residues. Germline CDR1 reads DFQATT; CDR2 reads SNEGSKA (reference sequence). The data originate from a study of liver allograft versus peripheral blood T cells. Study-wide background: Transplanted-liver T cell receptor repertoires were compared with recipients' peripheral blood repertoires.

Via MiXCR, TCRdb re-called the reads, giving one row per CDR3 protein. Here the sample spans approximately 11,000 distinct CDR3 sequences, about 23% being singletons. Study-wide points: Reported data describe T cell receptor repertoires within liver allografts as differing from those in peripheral blood.

The source is a human patient who had a liver transplant. Part of the T cell pool may stem from the graft donor. The V call is TRBV20-1, the J call TRBJ2-7; 10 nucleotides align to TRBD1. CDR3 sequence: CSARTGGASYEQYF. DNA for the CDR3: TGCAGTGCTAGGACAGGGGGCGCCTCCTACGAGCAGTACTTC.